Below are 8 T cell receptor beta chains sequenced from a single sample in a study of T cells in Graves' hyperthyroidism and ophthalmopathy. TCR beta CDR3 region amplification was performed from RNA transcripts. The HTBI set primed first-round TCR CDR3 RT-PCR. TCRdb re-analysed the multiplex PCR reads in MiXCR, keeping a single row per CDR3 protein. The table lists fewer than 110,000 distinct CDR3 sequences, around 50% of them singletons. The sample consisted of blood. The source is a middle-aged man with Graves' hyperthyroidism.

As to this clonotype: A read error is likely, as this CDR3 ends without the conserved phenylalanine or tryptophan. The V call is TRBV11-3, the J call TRBJ1-5, with 10 nucleotides matching TRBD1. Germline V gives CDR1 SGHNT, CDR2 YENEEA. CDR3 length equals 15 residues. The trim removed 1 base at V and 7 bases at J, leaving 4 bases unmatched. CDR3 coding DNA: TGTGCCAGCAGCTTAGTGGGGACAGGGGAACAGCCCCAGCATCTT. It specifies CASSLVGTGEQPQHL.

This clonotype was counted ten times or more. The rearrangement uses TRBV5-1 and TRBJ2-5; D remains ambiguous. From germline, CDR1 is SGHRS and CDR2 YFSETQ. Between the trimmed V and J ends, which lost 0 bases and 5 bases, there was a span of 11 bases. The CDR3 spans 14 residues. CDR3 sequence: CASSLGGGRETQYF. The CDR3 coding sequence is TGCGCCAGCAGCTTGGGAGGCGGACGGGAGACCCAGTACTTC. The full variable domain, with the rest looked up from reference TRBV5-1 and TRBJ2-5, is KAGVTQTPRYLIKTRGQQVTLSCSPISGHRSVSWYQQTPGQGLQFLFEYFSETQRNKGNFPGRFSGRQFSNSRSEMNVSTLELGDSALYLCASSLGGGRETQYFGPGTRLLVL.

This clonotype was recorded at least ten times. J is TRBJ1-1 and V is TRBV5-6, with D possibly TRBD1 on 6 matching bases. This CDR3 is built from 15 residues. Germline V gene data show CDR1 as SGHDT and CDR2 as YYEEEE. Trimming left V 0 bases short and J 6 bases short, with 15 bases between. In DNA form, the CDR3 reads TGTGCCAGCAGCTTGGTATGGGGGGCTGTGGCTGAAGCTTTCTTT. As protein: CASSLVWGAVAEAFF.

This clonotype was counted at least ten times. The chain has TRBV19 and TRBJ1-5; D possibly corresponds to TRBD1 (6 bases). V lost 3 bases to trimming and J lost 7 bases, with 13 bases between them. Germline values: CDR1 LNHDA, CDR2 SQIVND (reference sequence). The CDR3 spans 14 residues. The CDR3 DNA sequence: TGTGCCAGTAGTATCAGGGGATACGGACAGCCCCAGCATTTT. This translates into CASSIRGYGQPQHF. Drawing the rest from reference TRBV19 and TRBJ1-5, the complete variable domain is DGGITQSPKYLFRKEGQNVTLSCEQNLNHDAMYWYRQDPGQGLRLIYYSQIVNDFQKGDIAEGYSVSREKKESFPLTVTSAQKNPTAFYLCASSIRGYGQPQHFGDGTRLSIL.

As to this clonotype: This may be a read error: a much more frequent sequence differs by one nucleotide. The chain employs TRBV10-3 and TRBJ2-7; D may be TRBD2 (7 bases). V dropped 10 bases and J dropped 1 base, with 17 bases sitting between them. This CDR3 spans 14 amino acids. Per germline, CDR1 ENHRY and CDR2 SYGVKD. CDR3 sequence reads: CASSQEGGSYEQYF. CDR3 nucleotide sequence: TGTGCCAGCAGCCAAGAGGGGGGGTCCTACGAGCAGTACTTC.

The V call is TRBV5-1, the J call TRBJ2-3, with D possibly TRBD2 on 5 matching bases. Germline loops: CDR1 SGHRS, CDR2 YFSETQ. V lost 3 bases to trimming and J lost 3 bases, with 14 bases between them. The CDR3 consists of 15 residues. The CDR3 nucleotides are TGCGCCAGCAGCTCCTCCACTAGGGATACAGATACGCAGTATTTT. Translating gives CASSSSTRDTDTQYF.

On this clonotype: One end of the junction is discordant with germline, which a read error may explain. The chain joins TRBV15 to TRBJ2-2; TRBD1 matches at 8 bases. In germline, CDR1 is LNHNV, CDR2 YYDKDF (reference sequence). There are 16 residues in the CDR3. The DNA for the CDR3 is TGTGCCACCAGCAGGGTCCAGGGGGCGGGCACCGGGGGGCTGTTTTTT. This sequence encodes CATSRVQGAGTGGLFF.

Of note for this clonotype: A much larger clone is a single base away; this may be a read error. The chain links TRBV4-2 to TRBJ1-5, with 10 bases fitting TRBD1. Germline V gives CDR1 LGHNA, CDR2 YNFKEQ. CDR3 length equals 17 residues. The DNA for the CDR3 is TGTGCCAGCAGCCTCGGGGGGACAGGGGAACGGAATCAGCCCCGGCATTTT. This sequence encodes CASSLGGTGERNQPRHF.